This entry lists 31 T cell receptor beta chains sequenced from one sample in a study of blood T cells in healthy people across ages. For the second PCR, which ran for about 6 to 11 cycles, a sample-barcoded 5' primer and a J-beta primer mix were used. One entry per CDR3 protein results from TCRdb running MiXCR on the 5' RACE reads. Of 850,000 to 1,300,000 distinct CDR3 sequences detected, under 45% appear once; the ten largest clones hold about 19%. Material for sequencing was blood. All receptors come from a woman aged 55-70 years in good health.

This clonotype came up many times. This rearrangement joins TRBV7-9 to TRBJ2-7; D remains unclear. The germline V gene encodes CDR1 SEHNR and CDR2 FQNEAQ (reference sequence). The CDR3 spans 12 residues. The V gene lost 3 bases and the J gene lost 2 bases, with 5 bases spanning the gap. The chain's CDR3 is CASSLATYEQYF. The CDR3 DNA sequence: TGTGCCAGCAGCTTGGCCACCTACGAGCAGTACTTC.

The V call is TRBV7-9, the J call TRBJ2-7; D possibly corresponds to TRBD1 (5 bases). Germline-derived CDR1 and CDR2 are SEHNR and FQNEAQ (reference sequence). Between the trimmed V and J ends, which lost 3 bases and 6 bases, there was a span of 12 bases. This CDR3 is built from 13 residues. The CDR3 region is CASSFQGAGEQYF. The CDR3 DNA sequence: TGTGCCAGCAGCTTTCAAGGGGCTGGCGAGCAGTACTTC. Full variable domain (missing parts from reference TRBV7-9 and TRBJ2-7): DTGVSQNPRHKITKRGQNVTFRCDPISEHNRLYWYRQTLGQGPEFLTYFQNEAQLEKSRLLSDRFSAERPKGSFSTLEIQRTEQGDSAMYLCASSFQGAGEQYFGPGTRLTVT.

The V and J genes are TRBV15 and TRBJ2-5; TRBD2 agrees at 12 bases. CDR3 length: 19 residues. Germline V CDR1 and CDR2: LNHNV, YYDKDF (reference sequence). The trim removed 2 bases at V and 11 bases at J, leaving 21 bases unmatched. The CDR3 DNA reads as TGTGCCACCAGCAGAACCGCTAGCGGGAGGGCCGGTTTGGGAAATGAGCAGTACTTC. It yields the protein CATSRTASGRAGLGNEQYF.

The J gene is TRBJ1-2, the V gene TRBV6-6, with TRBD1 identical over 8 bases. Germline V gene sequence: CDR1 MNHNY, CDR2 SVGAGI (reference sequence). This CDR3 region has 12 residues. V was pared by 6 bases and J by 8 bases, with 5 bases of the junction left unmatched. The CDR3 region is CASRSQGEGYTF. The CDR3 DNA reads TGTGCCAGCAGGTCACAGGGGGAGGGCTACACCTTC.

V usage is TRBV7-6 and J usage is TRBJ2-6; the D gene is possibly TRBD2 (5 bases). The CDR3 length is 16 residues. The V gene lost 5 bases and the J gene lost 4 bases, with 15 bases spanning the gap. Germline CDR1 is SGHVS and CDR2 is FNYEAQ. The CDR3: CASSPPPGSGANVLTF. CDR3 sequence (DNA): TGTGCCAGCAGCCCACCTCCGGGATCAGGGGCCAACGTCCTGACTTTC.

This clonotype showed up just a few times. V and J are TRBV20-1 and TRBJ2-3, with D possibly being TRBD2 (5 bases). Germline CDR1 reads DFQATT; CDR2 reads SNEGSKA (reference sequence). V was cut by 5 bases and J by 0 bases, with 12 bases left in between. This CDR3 contains 14 residues. DNA of the CDR3: TGCAGTGCTGGAGGCGGGCTTAGCACAGATACGCAGTATTTT. Its protein is CSAGGGLSTDTQYF.

This clonotype came up a few times. The rearrangement uses TRBV7-9 and TRBJ2-1, with TRBD2 matching over 11 bases. The CDR3 has 18 residues. Germline V gives CDR1 SEHNR, CDR2 FQNEAQ (reference sequence). The V gene end was trimmed by 5 bases and the J gene end by 5 bases; junction bases not matched to a gene: 14. CDR3 residues: CASSTRAPGTSGNNEQFF. The DNA of the CDR3 is TGTGCCAGCAGCACTAGGGCCCCCGGGACTAGCGGCAACAATGAGCAGTTCTTC.

The V and J genes are TRBV29-1 and TRBJ2-1; D unresolved. The V gene's germline CDR1 is SQVTM and CDR2 ANQGSEA. The CDR3 covers 11 residues. The CDR3 sequence is CCMDLYNEQFF. DNA of the CDR3: TGCTGCATGGATTTGTACAATGAGCAGTTCTTC.

The chain uses TRBV4-1 and TRBJ1-5; no definite D call. This CDR3 is built from 15 residues. Germline V gene data show CDR1 as MGHRA and CDR2 as YSYEKL. Trimming removed 0 bases from V and 5 bases from J, with 11 bases in between. The CDR3 DNA reads as TGCGCCAGCAGCCAAGATATATTGGTTTATCAGCCCCAGCATTTT. Translating it yields CASSQDILVYQPQHF.

This chain links TRBV5-1 with TRBJ1-1, with 7 bases identical to TRBD1. The CDR3 is 15 amino acids. V shed 4 bases and J 1 base; nucleotides not matched to a gene: 7. Germline CDR1 and CDR2: SGHRS and YFSETQ. CDR3 sequence reads: CASSLAGQPNTEAFF. In nucleotides, the CDR3 is TGCGCCAGCAGCCTGGCGGGACAGCCGAACACTGAAGCTTTCTTT.

J is TRBJ2-1 and V is TRBV5-1, with 10 bases lining up with TRBD2. Germline loops: CDR1 SGHRS, CDR2 YFSETQ. This CDR3 contains 17 residues. The V gene end was trimmed by 1 base and the J gene end by 7 bases; junction bases not matched to a gene: 11. This chain's CDR3 is CASSLNLAGVVRNEQFF. CDR3 DNA sequence: TGCGCCAGCAGCTTGAATCTAGCGGGAGTGGTTCGGAATGAGCAGTTCTTC.

About this clonotype: A read error may produce the germline difference seen at one junction end. The V call is TRBV7-2, the J call TRBJ2-7; TRBD1 matches 8 bases. The CDR3 is made up of 14 amino acids. In germline, CDR1 is SGHTA, CDR2 FQGNSA. The CDR3 DNA follows: TGTGCCGGCAGCGTACAGGGGGGCTCCTACGAGCAGTACTTC. It is translated as CAGSVQGGSYEQYF.

The genes are TRBV30 and TRBJ2-3; TRBD2 agrees at 10 bases. In germline, CDR1 is GTSNPN, CDR2 SVGIG (reference sequence). This CDR3 has 14 amino acids. V gave up 5 bases and J gave up 9 bases; unmatched junction bases: 11. CDR3 DNA: TGTGCCTGGGGATTCGAGCGGGAGGGCGGGACGCAGTATTTT. It encodes CAWGFEREGGTQYF.

V and J are TRBV10-2 and TRBJ2-1; a weak D match, TRBD2 (5 bases). The CDR3 totals 16 residues. V was trimmed by 0 bases and J by 7 bases, leaving 16 bases between them. The germline V gene encodes CDR1 WSHSY and CDR2 SAAADI. The CDR3 region is CASSESVGVSRNEQFF. CDR3 sequence (DNA): TGCGCCAGCAGTGAGTCGGTGGGAGTCAGCCGGAATGAGCAGTTCTTC.

In the case of this clonotype: A clone one base away is much larger, so this may be a read error. The rearrangement links TRBV6-6 to TRBJ1-5; D is unresolved. The CDR3 consists of 14 residues. Germline V CDR1 and CDR2: MNHNY, SVGAGI (reference sequence). The CDR3 DNA follows: TGTGCCAGCAACGCCCGTGGGAGCAATCCGCCCCAGCATTTT. It yields the protein CASNARGSNPPQHF.

The chain has TRBV30 and TRBJ2-2; 8 bases line up with TRBD1. Germline lookup yields CDR1 GTSNPN and CDR2 SVGIG (reference sequence). The CDR3 runs to 14 residues. V was pared by 0 bases and J by 6 bases, with 3 bases of the junction left unmatched. CDR3 residues: CAWSVPGGPGELFF. CDR3 coding DNA: TGTGCCTGGAGTGTCCCAGGGGGCCCCGGGGAGCTGTTTTTT.

This chain links TRBV2 with TRBJ2-1; TRBD2 matches 12 bases. The last part of the DNA fits TRBJ2-7 better; the J call may be wrong. CDR1 is SNHLY, CDR2 FYNNEI, per germline. CDR3 length: 16 amino acids. Here the CDR3 DNA reads TGTGCCAGCTGGACTAGCGGGAAGCACTCCTACAATGAGCAGTACTTC. Its translation is CASWTSGKHSYNEQYF.

The chain employs TRBV7-9 and TRBJ2-5; 10 positions agree with TRBD2. Losses at the gene ends were 1 base for V and 5 bases for J; bases not matched to a gene: 13. Germline CDR1 is SEHNR and CDR2 is FQNEAQ (reference sequence). The CDR3 contains 18 residues. CDR3 residues: CASSLVGGTSEEGETQYF. The CDR3 nucleotides are TGTGCCAGCAGCTTAGTTGGCGGGACTAGCGAGGAGGGGGAGACCCAGTACTTC.

V usage is TRBV28 and J usage is TRBJ1-2; D not certain. This CDR3 is 14 amino acids long. The ends were cut back, 6 bases at V and 5 bases at J, with 16 bases in the middle. Germline CDR1 MDHEN, CDR2 SYDVKM. CDR3 residues: CASSLLPPGYGYTF. DNA of the CDR3: TGTGCCAGCAGCCTACTACCCCCGGGATATGGCTACACCTTC.

The genes are TRBV9 and TRBJ2-1; 7 bases are shared with TRBD2. J was trimmed by 8 bases and V by 0 bases; bases with no gene match: 8. Germline V gene lookup returns CDR1 SGDLS and CDR2 YYNGEE. This CDR3 region has 15 residues. The CDR3 nucleotides read TGTGCCAGCAGCGTAGTAGGCGGGGGAGGTGATGAGCAGTTCTTC. Translated, it gives CASSVVGGGGDEQFF.

This clonotype was seen more than once but under ten times. The chain links TRBV11-2 to TRBJ2-3; 8 nucleotides line up with TRBD1. The ends lost 3 bases at V and 4 bases at J; junction bases unmatched: 9. The CDR3 is 16 amino acids. Looked up from germline, CDR1 is SGHAT and CDR2 is FQNNGV. Written as DNA, the CDR3 is TGTGCCAGCAGCTTGATCCTCTCAGGGGGCTCAGATACGCAGTATTTT. Protein product: CASSLILSGGSDTQYF.

This rearrangement joins TRBV27 to TRBJ1-6; the match to TRBD1 covers 7 bases. Germline CDR1 is MNHEY and CDR2 is SMNVEV (reference sequence). The CDR3 is 17 residues long. V gave up 6 bases and J gave up 6 bases; unmatched junction bases: 14. The CDR3 nucleotides are TGTGCCAGCAGGGGGGAGACAGGGAATATCCTTAATTCACCCCTCCACTTT. Encoded protein: CASRGETGNILNSPLHF.

The chain joins TRBV21-1 to TRBJ1-5; TRBD1, the D gene given by the table, was not confirmed from the DNA. TRBV21-1 is reported as a pseudogene. The length of the CDR3 is 14 residues. The CDR3 spells CASRIRGWHQPQHF. The CDR3 bases are TGTGCCAGCAGGATCAGGGGATGGCATCAGCCCCAGCATTTT.

This clonotype came up a few times. The chain has TRBV10-3 and TRBJ2-7; no reliable D call. The CDR3 has 14 residues. Germline CDR1 is ENHRY and CDR2 is SYGVKD. Trimming took off 2 bases at V and 0 bases at J, with 8 bases between the two ends. CDR3 DNA: TGTGCCATCAGTGAGCGAAGGGACTCCTACGAGCAGTACTTC. It yields the protein CAISERRDSYEQYF.

This clonotype turned up a few times. The rearrangement links TRBV6-1 to TRBJ1-2, with D perhaps TRBD1 (5 bases). This CDR3 is built from 15 residues. Trimming took off 0 bases at V and 4 bases at J, with 12 bases between the two ends. Germline-derived CDR1 and CDR2 are MNHNS and SASEGT. CDR3 in DNA: TGTGCCAGCAGTGAAGCGGGACCGTGGGGCTATGGCTACACCTTC. Translating gives CASSEAGPWGYGYTF.

This sequence joins TRBV20-1 and TRBJ1-1, with 9 bases lining up with TRBD1. The CDR3 is made up of 12 amino acids. Germline assignment: CDR1 DFQATT and CDR2 SNEGSKA (reference sequence). The CDR3 spells CSGQGMNTEAFF. CDR3 in DNA: TGCAGCGGACAGGGGATGAACACTGAAGCTTTCTTT.

The table lists this clonotype with a few counts. The rearrangement links TRBV20-1 to TRBJ2-1, with 10 positions matching TRBD2. Germline CDR1 is DFQATT and CDR2 is SNEGSKA (reference sequence). The V segment lost 2 bases and the J segment 0 bases; nucleotides outside the gene matches: 10. This CDR3 is built from 18 residues. As DNA, the CDR3 is TGCAGTGCTAGAACTAGCGGGGCCTCGAGGAGCTCCTACAATGAGCAGTTCTTC. Protein: CSARTSGASRSSYNEQFF.

The V gene is TRBV5-1, the J gene TRBJ2-5; D is unresolved. Germline V lookup: CDR1 SGHRS, CDR2 YFSETQ. V lost 4 bases and J lost 5, with 21 bases in between. The CDR3 sequence is 16 residues long. CDR3 DNA: TGCGCCAGCAGCCTCGCTTACGGACGAGCGACGGAGACCCAGTACTTC. Protein: CASSLAYGRATETQYF.

The sample holds a few counts of this clonotype. This chain joins TRBV29-1 and TRBJ2-3, with 8 positions matching TRBD2. CDR3 length: 13 amino acids. Trimming took 3 bases from V and 5 from J; bases not matched to a gene: 4. Germline lookup yields CDR1 SQVTM and CDR2 ANQGSEA. CDR3 sequence: CSVDVLAGDTQYF. Written as DNA, the CDR3 is TGCAGCGTTGATGTCCTAGCGGGAGATACGCAGTATTTT.

On this clonotype itself: Lacking the conserved final phenylalanine or tryptophan, this CDR3 likely reflects a read error. CDR3 nucleotides: TGCGCCAGCAGCCCGGGACTAGCGGGAGAGAATGAGCAGTTCCTC. It yields the protein CASSPGLAGENEQFL. J is TRBJ2-1 and V is TRBV5-1; TRBD2 agrees at 14 bases. Trimming took 4 bases from V and 7 from J; bases not matched to a gene: 4. The CDR3 extends over 15 amino acids. Per the germline V gene, CDR1 is SGHRS and CDR2 is YFSETQ.

The chain is built from TRBV4-1 and TRBJ2-3; unclear D gene. Germline V gene lookup returns CDR1 MGHRA and CDR2 YSYEKL. The CDR3 covers 16 residues. The V end lost 0 bases, the J end lost 0 bases, and 10 bases lay between the germline ends. CDR3 in DNA: TGCGCCAGCAGCCAAGAATGGGGTAGTAGCACAGATACGCAGTATTTT. Translated, it gives CASSQEWGSSTDTQYF.